Following are 9 T cell receptor beta chains from one sample sequenced in a study of T cells in Graves' hyperthyroidism and ophthalmopathy. RNA transcripts gave rise to amplified TCR beta CDR3 regions. The HTBI primer set served for first-round RT-PCR of the TCR CDR3. TCRdb independently ran MiXCR on the multiplex PCR reads; one entry per CDR3 protein. The table has more than 300,000 distinct CDR3 sequences, roughly 13% seen once. Sequenced: blood. The receptors originated from a woman aged 30 to 39 with Graves' hyperthyroidism.

The table lists this clonotype with many counts. The rearrangement joins TRBV6-2 or TRBV6-3 to TRBJ2-3; D possibly corresponds to TRBD2 (6 bases). The CDR3 runs 17 residues. V lost 6 bases and J lost 4, with 23 bases in between. Germline lookup yields CDR1 MNHEY and CDR2 SVGEGT. The CDR3 bases are TGTGCCAGCAGACATCCAATCTCGACTAGAGGTTCAGATACGCAGTATTTT. Protein: CASRHPISTRGSDTQYF.

This clonotype was recorded a few times. The chain couples TRBV18 to TRBJ2-3; 11 bases map to TRBD2. The ends lost 5 bases at V and 2 bases at J; junction bases unmatched: 6. The CDR3 extends over 16 amino acids. CDR1 KGHSH and CDR2 LQKENI come from the germline V gene. CDR3 DNA: TGTGCCAGCTCAATTAGCGGGAGGGTACACACAGATACGCAGTATTTT. Its protein is CASSISGRVHTDTQYF.

This clonotype came up many times. This chain joins TRBV25-1 and TRBJ2-3, with D perhaps matching TRBD2 (6 bases). This CDR3 has 14 amino acids. Trimming took off 5 bases at V and 0 bases at J, with 9 bases between the two ends. Germline assignment: CDR1 MGHDK and CDR2 SYGVNS. CDR3 sequence (DNA): TGTGCCAGCAGTACCGGGACTAGCACAGATACGCAGTATTTT. This sequence encodes CASSTGTSTDTQYF.

This clonotype has just a few counts. The rearrangement links TRBV10-3 to TRBJ2-1, with TRBD1 matching over 9 bases. Unmatched junction bases numbered 20, after V lost 6 bases and J lost 5 bases. The CDR3 covers 19 residues. Germline CDR1 is ENHRY and CDR2 is SYGVKD. The CDR3 sequence: CAISMDRGLLLAKNNEQFF. The CDR3 nucleotides are TGTGCCATCAGCATGGACAGGGGACTTTTACTAGCGAAGAACAATGAGCAGTTCTTC.

This clonotype was seen at least ten times. This CDR3 reads CASSPQGGLGRGELFF. CDR3 DNA: TGTGCCAGCAGTCCCCAGGGCGGATTAGGGCGCGGGGAGCTGTTTTTT. The rearrangement joins TRBV12-3 or TRBV12-4 to TRBJ2-2, with D possibly matching TRBD1 (5 bases). V lost 5 bases and J 7 bases, leaving 20 bases between the germline ends. This CDR3 is built from 16 residues.

This clonotype was detected many times. This chain connects TRBV5-1 to TRBJ2-7; TRBD1 aligns across 10 bases. Germline lookup yields CDR1 SGHRS and CDR2 YFSETQ. The CDR3 has 17 amino acids. V was clipped by 2 bases and J by 0 bases; unmatched bases: 8. The CDR3 DNA is TGCGCCAGCAGCTTAGGACAGGGGGTCCTCAGCTCCTACGAGCAGTACTTC. Translated, it gives CASSLGQGVLSSYEQYF.

The sample holds a few counts of this clonotype. The CDR3, as DNA: TGTGCCAGTCAAAGACAGGGTGGAAACACCATATATTTT. As protein: CASQRQGGNTIYF. The chain employs TRBV7-2 and TRBJ1-3; the match to TRBD1 covers 7 bases. This CDR3 comprises 13 residues. CDR1 and CDR2 from the germline V gene are SGHTA and FQGNSA. After removal of 9 bases from V and 3 bases from J, the junction contained 5 bases not matched to a gene.

This clonotype was seen a few times. The chain employs TRBV20-1 and TRBJ2-3; D not resolved. CDR1 and CDR2 from the germline V gene are DFQATT and SNEGSKA (reference sequence). The CDR3 loop spans 14 amino acids. Between the trimmed V and J ends, which lost 6 bases and 0 bases, there was a span of 13 bases. The CDR3 region is CSASGTKSTDTQYF. CDR3 DNA sequence: TGCAGTGCGAGTGGAACTAAAAGCACAGATACGCAGTATTTT.

This clonotype was seen more than once but under ten times. The genes are TRBV20-1 and TRBJ2-1; D possibly corresponds to TRBD1 (6 bases). The CDR3 loop spans 16 amino acids. Germline V gene sequence: CDR1 DFQATT, CDR2 SNEGSKA (reference sequence). The V end lost 0 bases, the J end lost 7 bases, and 19 bases lay between the germline ends. The DNA of the CDR3 is TGCAGTGCTAGAGATCTCAAAGGGGGTACCTTTAATGAGCAGTTCTTC. Encoded protein: CSARDLKGGTFNEQFF.